These 18 T cell receptor beta chains share one sample of origin, sequenced in a study of CD8 T cells in Susac syndrome. RNA was extracted with the RNeasy kit, and a quantity of roughly 0.5 to 1 ug was reverse transcribed using random hexamers. TCRdb processed the immunoSEQ multiplex PCR reads anew with MiXCR; each CDR3 protein has one entry. The sample holds about 430,000 distinct CDR3 sequences, approximately 85% seen once. The sample consisted of CD8+ T cells from PBMCs. The source is a human donor with multiple sclerosis.

The chain links TRBV21-1 to TRBJ1-2; the table's D call TRBD1 went unverified against the DNA. TRBV21-1 is a pseudogene. The CDR3 is made up of 15 amino acids. CDR3 coding DNA: TGTGCCAGCAGCCTGAGGGGTATGGGGCCCTATGGCTACACCTTC. Translating gives CASSLRGMGPYGYTF.

The chain combines TRBV9 with TRBJ2-3; tentatively, D is TRBD2 (5 bases). CDR1 and CDR2 from the germline V gene are SGDLS and YYNGEE. The CDR3 contains 15 residues. Trimming shortened V by 0 bases and J by 2 bases, and 10 bases separated the two germline ends. The CDR3 DNA sequence: TGTGCCAGCAGCGTAGCTGAGCGGTCCACAGATACGCAGTATTTT. This gives the protein CASSVAERSTDTQYF.

This chain links TRBV10-3 with TRBJ2-7; perhaps TRBD2 as D (6 bases). The CDR3 runs to 13 residues. Trimming shortened V by 2 bases and J by 5 bases, and 10 bases separated the two germline ends. Germline CDR1 and CDR2: ENHRY and SYGVKD. Written as DNA, the CDR3 is TGTGCCATCAGTGAGGTAGGAGGGGACGAGCAGTACTTC. Amino acid sequence: CAISEVGGDEQYF.

The genes are TRBV27 and TRBJ1-1; 9 nucleotides line up with TRBD1. Germline values: CDR1 MNHEY, CDR2 SMNVEV (reference sequence). The CDR3 is 20 amino acids. V gave up 0 bases and J gave up 4 bases; unmatched junction bases: 18. The CDR3 loop reads CASSLSGQGPAASSGTEAFF. CDR3 nucleotides: TGTGCCAGCAGTTTATCAGGACAGGGGCCCGCGGCGAGTTCGGGCACTGAAGCTTTCTTT.

The gene calls are TRBV3-1 and TRBJ2-3, with 10 bases matching TRBD2. The CDR3 totals 17 residues. CDR1 and CDR2 (germline): LGHDT, YNNKEL (reference sequence). V was clipped by 0 bases and J by 2 bases; unmatched bases: 5. As DNA, the CDR3 is TGTGCCAGCAGCCAAGAATATAGCGGGGGGCCCACAGATACGCAGTATTTT. As protein: CASSQEYSGGPTDTQYF.

The rearrangement joins TRBV20-1 to TRBJ2-7; possible D gene TRBD1, 6 bases. The V end lost 2 bases, the J end lost 0 bases, and 14 bases lay between the germline ends. The length of the CDR3 is 15 residues. From germline, CDR1 is DFQATT and CDR2 SNEGSKA (reference sequence). Written as DNA, the CDR3 is TGCAGTGCTAGATCCCTCCTGGACAGCTCCTACGAGCAGTACTTC. Its protein product is CSARSLLDSSYEQYF.

V is TRBV27 and J is TRBJ2-7, with 8 bases fitting TRBD2. Germline V gene lookup returns CDR1 MNHEY and CDR2 SMNVEV (reference sequence). The CDR3 has 14 residues. The V segment lost 3 bases and the J segment 4 bases; nucleotides outside the gene matches: 5. The CDR3 nucleotides are TGTGCCAGCAGTTTGGGACTAGGGTTTTACGAGCAGTACTTC. As protein: CASSLGLGFYEQYF.

The chain joins TRBV25-1 to TRBJ2-1; unclear D gene. The CDR3 is made up of 13 amino acids. Trimming stripped 1 base from V and 5 bases from J, with 6 bases between. The germline CDR1 and CDR2 sequences are MGHDK and SYGVNS. The CDR3 DNA follows: TGTGCCAGCAGTGAATGGCCAGACAATGAGCAGTTCTTC. Its translation is CASSEWPDNEQFF.

This chain connects TRBV24-1 to TRBJ2-1; 10 bases match TRBD2. With V trimmed by 0 bases and J by 7 bases, 5 bases remained unmatched. This CDR3 comprises 16 residues. CDR1 and CDR2 (germline): KGHDR, SFDVKD. The CDR3 protein is CATSDLHSSGSNEQFF. CDR3 bases: TGTGCCACCAGTGATTTGCATTCTAGCGGGAGTAATGAGCAGTTCTTC.

The chain carries TRBV27 and TRBJ2-6; D is unclear. V lost 3 bases and J 2 bases, leaving 20 bases between the germline ends. Germline V gene data show CDR1 as MNHEY and CDR2 as SMNVEV (reference sequence). The CDR3 sequence is 19 residues long. The CDR3: CASSFSKEGFGAGANVLTF. The DNA of the CDR3 is TGTGCCAGCAGTTTCAGTAAAGAAGGTTTTGGTGCTGGGGCCAACGTCCTGACTTTC.

The rearrangement links TRBV6-5 to TRBJ1-1, with no clear D. The CDR3 is 13 amino acids. V was trimmed by 8 bases and J by 2 bases, leaving 12 bases between them. Germline CDR1 MNHEY, CDR2 SVGAGI. DNA of the CDR3: TGTGCCAGCGGATGGACGGGAAACACTGAAGCTTTCTTT. It encodes CASGWTGNTEAFF.

As for this clonotype: The final CDR3 position lacks the conserved phenylalanine or tryptophan, pointing to a likely read error. The chain couples TRBV4-2 to TRBJ2-7; D is perhaps TRBD2 (5 bases). Germline V CDR1 and CDR2: LGHNA, YNFKEQ. Between the trimmed V and J ends, which lost 5 bases and 2 bases, there was a span of 13 bases. The CDR3 is 14 residues long. The CDR3 coding sequence is TGTGCCAGCAGCTTAGGAGTGGAGGCCTACGAGCAGTACCTC. Translation: CASSLGVEAYEQYL.

This clonotype was detected only a few times. The genes are TRBV13 and TRBJ2-1, with D hard to call. V lost 8 bases, J lost 7 bases, and 12 bases lay in between. The CDR3 is made up of 12 amino acids. CDR1 PRHDT and CDR2 FYEKMQ come from the germline V gene (reference sequence). CDR3: CASSLSPNEQFF. For the CDR3, the DNA is TGTGCCAGCTCACTTTCGCCAAATGAGCAGTTCTTC.

This clonotype has just a few counts. This chain connects TRBV5-6 to TRBJ2-1; TRBD2 matches at 7 bases. CDR1 is SGHDT and CDR2 is YYEEEE in the germline V gene. Trimming removed 0 bases from V and 4 bases from J; junction bases left unmatched: 4. This CDR3 is 15 amino acids long. The CDR3 protein is CASSLGAGTYNEQFF. DNA of the CDR3: TGTGCCAGCAGCTTGGGAGCGGGGACGTACAATGAGCAGTTCTTC.

The chain joins TRBV27 to TRBJ2-7; 10 positions agree with TRBD2. CDR1 is MNHEY and CDR2 is SMNVEV in the germline V gene (reference sequence). V lost 6 bases, J lost 6 bases, and 11 bases stayed unmatched. The CDR3 runs to 15 residues. Written as DNA, the CDR3 is TGTGCCAGCAGCCTCGGGCCAGCGGGAGGGTTCGAGCAGTACTTC. This codes for CASSLGPAGGFEQYF.

A few counts support this clonotype. The chain combines TRBV6-5 with TRBJ2-7, with 8 bases aligning to TRBD2. The CDR3 runs to 14 residues. V lost 3 bases to trimming and J lost 2 bases; unmatched junction nucleotides: 3. Germline CDR1 is MNHEY and CDR2 is SVGAGI. The CDR3 is CASSYLAGTYEQYF. The DNA for the CDR3 is TGTGCCAGCAGTTATCTAGCGGGTACCTACGAGCAGTACTTC.

The chain is built from TRBV6-1 and TRBJ1-2; possibly TRBD1 for D (5 bases). The germline V gene has CDR1 MNHNS and CDR2 SASEGT. The CDR3 is 16 residues long. Deletions cut 0 bases from V and 0 bases from J, with 11 bases between. The CDR3 DNA follows: TGTGCCAGCAGTGAAGCAGGGACGGTGACTAACTATGGCTACACCTTC. It is translated as CASSEAGTVTNYGYTF.

The chain uses TRBV20-1 and TRBJ1-2, with 8 bases fitting TRBD1. With 8 bases clipped from V and 8 bases from J, the junction kept 13 bases outside the gene matches. CDR3 length: 13 amino acids. Per germline, CDR1 DFQATT and CDR2 SNEGSKA (reference sequence). The chain's CDR3 is CSTEQGGSWGYTF. The CDR3 bases are TGCAGTACCGAACAGGGGGGATCGTGGGGCTACACCTTC.